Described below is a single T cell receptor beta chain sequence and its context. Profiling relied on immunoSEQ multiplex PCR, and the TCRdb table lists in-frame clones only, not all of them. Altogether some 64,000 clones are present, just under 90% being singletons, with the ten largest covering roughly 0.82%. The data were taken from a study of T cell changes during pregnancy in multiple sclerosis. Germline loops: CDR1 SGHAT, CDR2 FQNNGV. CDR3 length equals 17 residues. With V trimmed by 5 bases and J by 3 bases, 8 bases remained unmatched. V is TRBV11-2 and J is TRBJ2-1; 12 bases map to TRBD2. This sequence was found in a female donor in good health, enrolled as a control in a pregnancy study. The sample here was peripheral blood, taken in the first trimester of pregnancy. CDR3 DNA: TGTGCCAGCAGCACGTTACTAGCGGGGGGACACTACAATGAGCAGTTCTTC. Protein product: CASSTLLAGGHYNEQFF.